This record covers a single TCR beta chain. The antigen is not known. Clones were sequenced by immunoSEQ multiplex PCR, and TCRdb holds only the in-frame ones, with some missing. The sample contains roughly 380,000 clones, approximately 85% of which appear only once. Treatment defined: some 19 received Ad26.COV2.S at low or high dose, single or two shots; several received placebo; per-sample allocation not given. Samples were taken on day 63 after the first vaccine or placebo injection. In Boston, the donor was an adult between 18-55 years of age. Vaccine was an Ad26 vector expressing Wuhan-strain SARS-CoV-2 spike. This sample was taken from a study of Ad26.COV2.S vaccination and SARS-CoV-2 variants. Study in general: Once or twice, 56 days apart, Ad26.COV2.S was delivered intramuscularly.

Study-wide points: People who got the vaccine or the placebo had similar non-spike TCR breadth.

This receptor was obtained from a person aged 18 to 59 who received the Ad26.COV2.S COVID-19 vaccine or a placebo. This specimen was peripheral blood, taken in a trial of Ad26.COV2.S vaccine versus placebo.

The CDR3: CASSQDLQGTLHF. The DNA of the CDR3 is TGTGCCAGCAGCCAAGATCTCCAGGGCACCCTCCACTTT. V gene TRBV14 combines with J gene TRBJ1-6, with TRBD1 as a possible D gene (5 bases). Germline CDR1 SGHDN, CDR2 FVKESK. V was trimmed by 0 bases and J by 14 bases, leaving 11 bases between them. The CDR3 sequence is 13 residues long.